What follows are 5 T cell receptor beta chains derived from one specimen sequenced in a study of shared clonotypes between healthy human individuals. TCRdb's copy holds only in-frame clones and misses some; the assay was immunoSEQ multiplex PCR. The profile shows 2 million to 3 million clones, 93% of them singletons. The sequenced sample was naive CD4+ T cells from PBMCs. Specified subset: CD45RA+ positively selected. The source is a man between 18 and 35 years old in good health. Some clones in this sample may be carry-over from other donors' samples.

The genes are TRBV5-4 and TRBJ2-7, with D uncertain. CDR1 is SGHNT, CDR2 YYREEE, per germline (reference sequence). V was clipped by 2 bases and J by 10 bases, with 16 bases between them. This CDR3 is 13 amino acids long. CDR3 DNA sequence: TGTGCCAGCAGCTTCCTCCCCTCCCCGGGTCAGTACTTC. Encoded protein: CASSFLPSPGQYF.

A note on this clone: An end of the junction does not agree with germline; a read error may underlie this. This sequence joins TRBV4-1 and TRBJ1-5; D remains unclear. Germline V CDR1 and CDR2: MGHRA, YSYEKL. The CDR3 consists of 14 residues. The CDR3 sequence is CASSEEITGQPQHF. The CDR3 DNA reads TGCGCCAGCAGCGAAGAGATTACGGGTCAGCCCCAGCATTTT.

As concerns this clone: Other nucleotide sequences from this sample produce the same CDR3. The rearrangement links TRBV6-6 to TRBJ2-3; 10 bases are shared with TRBD2. Germline lookup yields CDR1 MNHNY and CDR2 SVGAGI (reference sequence). This CDR3 spans 15 amino acids. With V trimmed by 5 bases and J by 2 bases, 4 bases remained unmatched. The CDR3 protein is CASSLGLAVTDTQYF. The CDR3 nucleotides read TGTGCCAGCAGTCTAGGACTAGCGGTCACAGATACGCAGTATTTT.

The rearrangement links TRBV6-5 to TRBJ1-2; 10 bases agree with TRBD1. This CDR3 spans 15 amino acids. V lost 0 bases to trimming and J lost 5 bases; unmatched junction nucleotides: 3. CDR1 MNHEY and CDR2 SVGAGI come from the germline V gene. DNA of the CDR3: TGTGCCAGCAGTTACTCGATGGGACAGGGGTATGGCTACACCTTC. This translates into CASSYSMGQGYGYTF.

The V call is TRBV10-3, the J call TRBJ2-7; unclear D gene. Trimming removed 3 bases at V and 0 bases at J, with 12 bases between. This CDR3 contains 15 residues. Germline lookup yields CDR1 ENHRY and CDR2 SYGVKD. The CDR3 loop is CAISEPTILSYEQYF. CDR3 coding DNA: TGTGCCATCAGTGAACCAACCATCCTCTCCTACGAGCAGTACTTC.